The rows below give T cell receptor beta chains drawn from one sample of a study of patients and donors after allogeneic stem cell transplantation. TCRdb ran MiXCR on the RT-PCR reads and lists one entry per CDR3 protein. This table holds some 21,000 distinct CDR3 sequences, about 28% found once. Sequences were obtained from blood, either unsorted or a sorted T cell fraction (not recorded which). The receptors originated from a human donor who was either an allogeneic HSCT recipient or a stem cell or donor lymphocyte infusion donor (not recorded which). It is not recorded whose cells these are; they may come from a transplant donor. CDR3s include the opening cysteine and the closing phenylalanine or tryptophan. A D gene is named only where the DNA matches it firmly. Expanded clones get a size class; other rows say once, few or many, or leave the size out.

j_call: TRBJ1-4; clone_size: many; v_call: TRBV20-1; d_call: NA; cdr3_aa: CSARDHGRADEKLFF; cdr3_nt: TGCAGTGCTAGAGATCATGGCAGAGCCGATGAAAAACTGTTTTTT
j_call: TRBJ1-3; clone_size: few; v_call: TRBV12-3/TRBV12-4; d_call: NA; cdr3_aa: CASSFEKLSGNTIYF; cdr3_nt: TGTGCCAGCAGCTTTGAGAAGCTCTCTGGAAACACCATATATTTT
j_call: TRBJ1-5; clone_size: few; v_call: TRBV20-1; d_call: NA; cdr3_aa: CSASRSGQPQHF; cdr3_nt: TGCAGTGCTAGTAGGTCGGGTCAGCCCCAGCATTTT
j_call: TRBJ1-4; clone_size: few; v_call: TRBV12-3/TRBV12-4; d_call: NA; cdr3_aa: CASSLAGGGAEKLFF; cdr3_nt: TGTGCCAGCAGTTTGGCCGGGGGGGGTGCTGAAAAACTGTTTTTT
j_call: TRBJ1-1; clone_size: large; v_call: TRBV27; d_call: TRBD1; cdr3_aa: CASSLFPSGGTEAFF; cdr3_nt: TGTGCCAGCAGTTTATTCCCCTCAGGGGGCACTGAAGCTTTCTTT
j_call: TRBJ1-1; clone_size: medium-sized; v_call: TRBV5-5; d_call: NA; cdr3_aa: CASSLFPGEDEAFF; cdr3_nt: TGTGCCAGCAGCTTGTTTCCAGGGGAGGATGAAGCTTTCTTT
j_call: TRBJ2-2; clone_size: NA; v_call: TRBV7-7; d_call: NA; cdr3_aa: CASSLVGPQSGELFF; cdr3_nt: TGTGCTAGCAGCTTAGTGGGACCCCAGTCCGGGGAGCTGTTTTTT
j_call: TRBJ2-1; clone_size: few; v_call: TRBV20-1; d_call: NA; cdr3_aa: CSAISNEQFF; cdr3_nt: TGCAGTGCAATCAGCAATGAGCAGTTCTTC
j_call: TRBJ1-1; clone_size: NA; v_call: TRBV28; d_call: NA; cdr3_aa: CASSGRDGVNTEAFF; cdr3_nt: TGTGCCAGCAGTGGCCGGGACGGCGTGAACACTGAAGCTTTCTTT
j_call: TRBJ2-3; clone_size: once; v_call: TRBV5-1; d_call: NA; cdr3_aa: CASRREGTDTQYF; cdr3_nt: TGCGCCAGCAGGAGGGAGGGCACAGATACGCAGTATTTT